These T cell receptor beta chains were read from a single sample in a study of blood T cell repertoires in COVID-19. Here immunoSEQ multiplex PCR was the method, and the copy in TCRdb shows in-frame clones only, minus some. This sample has more than 15,000 clones, with approximately 88% found just once. Sequenced material: peripheral blood. These receptor sequences come from a man aged 55 to 69 with acute or convalescent COVID-19. CDR3s include the opening cysteine and the closing phenylalanine or tryptophan. A D gene is named only where the DNA matches it firmly. Clone size, where shown, is once, few, many, or a class for clones that have expanded.

V,D,size,J,DNA,CDR3
TRBV29-1,.,.,TRBJ2-1,TGCAGCACCGAGTATTACGGGGGCAATGAGCAGTTCTTC,CSTEYYGGNEQFF
TRBV5-1,.,.,TRBJ1-1,TGCGCCAGCAGCTTAGGCCCCCCCGGGGCTGAAGCTTTCTTT,CASSLGPPGAEAFF
TRBV2,TRBD1,once,TRBJ1-4,TGTGCCAGCAGTGACCCCGTTAGGGACAGGGGTAATGAAAAACTGTTTTTT,CASSDPVRDRGNEKLFF
TRBV4-1,TRBD1,.,TRBJ1-2,TGCGCCAGCAGCCAAGATTTAGGACAGGACTATGGCTACACCTTC,CASSQDLGQDYGYTF
TRBV7-9,TRBD2,once,TRBJ2-3,TGTGCCAGCAGCACTAGCGGGGGGGCCACAGATACGCAGTATTTT,CASSTSGGATDTQYF
TRBV19,TRBD1,.,TRBJ2-1,TGTGCCAGTGGCTTTACCTGGACAGGGGTTGGTGAGCAGTTCTTC,CASGFTWTGVGEQFF
TRBV29-1,TRBD1,.,TRBJ2-7,TGCAGCGCCACGGGACAGGGTTACGAGCAGTACTTC,CSATGQGYEQYF
TRBV30,TRBD1,.,TRBJ1-1,TGTGCCTGGAGGGACAGGACTTTGGCTTTCTTT,CAWRDRTLAFF
TRBV28,.,.,TRBJ2-7,TGTGCCAGCAGTTTTCGGTTGCGACAGGCTGGCGAGCAGTACTTC,CASSFRLRQAGEQYF
TRBV28,.,.,TRBJ2-5,TGTGCCAGCAGTTTACCTTTGGAGGAGACCCAGTACTTC,CASSLPLEETQYF
TRBV3-1/TRBV3-2,.,.,TRBJ1-2,TGTGCCAGCAGCCCACGGGGGGAGGCCGGCTACACCTTC,CASSPRGEAGYTF
TRBV3-1/TRBV3-2,TRBD2,.,TRBJ2-2,TGTGCCAGCAGGGTAGCGGGGGGGCCGTCCGGGGAGCTGTTTTTT,CASRVAGGPSGELFF
TRBV5-1,.,.,TRBJ2-7,TGCGCCAGCAGGAGCTCCTACGAGCAGTACTTC,CASRSSYEQYF
TRBV18,.,few,TRBJ1-6,TGTGCCAGCTCACCACAGGAAGCGGGGGTTACGAATAATTCACCCCTCCACTTT,CASSPQEAGVTNNSPLHF
TRBV4-2,TRBD1,.,TRBJ2-3,TGTGCCAGCAGCCAAGAACCAGGGGGTAAAAAAGATACGCAGTATTTT,CASSQEPGGKKDTQYF
TRBV7-8,.,medium-sized,TRBJ1-1,TGTGCCAGCAGCCTCAAGGCTGGACAGCCGCCGGTCACTGAAGCTTTCTTT,CASSLKAGQPPVTEAFF
TRBV7-9,.,.,TRBJ1-4,TGTGCCAGCAGTTCCGCCCGGGCAACTAATGAAAAACTGTTTTTT,CASSSARATNEKLFF
TRBV27,.,.,TRBJ2-3,TGTGCCAGCAGTTTAACTTACTTACCCACAGATACGCAGTATTTT,CASSLTYLPTDTQYF
TRBV12-3/TRBV12-4,.,.,TRBJ1-1,TGTGCCATCCAGGTAGGGAACACTGAAGCTTTCTTT,CAIQVGNTEAFF
TRBV11-2,TRBD1,.,TRBJ2-5,TGTGCCAGCAGCCCCCGGACAGGCAGCCAAGAGACCCAGTACTTC,CASSPRTGSQETQYF
TRBV5-4,.,.,TRBJ2-3,TGTGCCAGCACCCCGCGAGACACAGATACGCAGTATTTT,CASTPRDTDTQYF
TRBV7-6,TRBD2,once,TRBJ2-1,TGTGCCAGCTCCAAGCGGGGCAATGAGCAGTTCTTC,CASSKRGNEQFF
TRBV11-2,.,.,TRBJ2-1,TGTGCCAGCAGTCTAGTGGGGGGATCAGGGAGGAATGAGCAGTTCTTC,CASSLVGGSGRNEQFF